These 29 T cell receptor beta chains share one sample of origin, sequenced in a study of blood T cell repertoires in COVID-19. The protocol was immunoSEQ multiplex PCR, while the TCRdb copy is restricted to in-frame clones and leaves out a portion. The table has 60,000 or so clones, roughly four fifths seen once; the top ten hold about 15%. The sequenced material came from peripheral blood. Every receptor here comes from a man aged 80 or over with acute or convalescent COVID-19.

The chain employs TRBV2 and TRBJ2-5; 8 nucleotides align to TRBD1. Trimming cost V 6 bases and J 5 bases; bases outside gene matches: 5. The CDR3 runs 13 residues. Germline CDR1 and CDR2: SNHLY and FYNNEI. DNA for the CDR3: TGTGCCAGCAGGACAGGGGTAATGGAGACCCAGTACTTC. Translation gives CASRTGVMETQYF.

This rearrangement joins TRBV18 to TRBJ1-1; no firm D call. With 3 bases removed from V and 4 bases from J, the gap between germline ends came to 12 bases. The CDR3 totals 14 residues. CDR1 is KGHSH and CDR2 is LQKENI in the germline V gene. The CDR3 DNA follows: TGTGCCAGCTCACCTGGGAATCGGGGCACTGAAGCTTTCTTT. Protein product: CASSPGNRGTEAFF.

This chain uses TRBV18 with TRBJ1-2; 8 bases map to TRBD1. CDR1 and CDR2 from the germline V gene are KGHSH and LQKENI. The CDR3 is 17 amino acids. The ends lost 3 bases at V and 4 bases at J; junction bases unmatched: 13. The CDR3 spells CASSPRRSGGESYGYTF. As DNA, the CDR3 is TGTGCCAGCTCACCGCGTAGGTCAGGGGGCGAAAGCTATGGCTACACCTTC.

This rearrangement joins TRBV9 to TRBJ1-4; 8 nucleotides align to TRBD1. Germline loops: CDR1 SGDLS, CDR2 YYNGEE. V was pared by 4 bases and J by 11 bases, with 10 bases of the junction left unmatched. The CDR3 totals 14 residues. CDR3 protein: CASSPRTGPDKLFF. DNA of the CDR3: TGTGCCAGCAGCCCTCGGACAGGGCCAGACAAACTGTTTTTT.

The V call is TRBV3-1 (or the pseudogene TRBV3-2), the J call TRBJ1-2; D may be TRBD1 (6 bases). This CDR3 spans 15 amino acids. Germline CDR1 reads LGHDT; CDR2 reads YNNKEL (reference sequence). V was trimmed by 4 bases and J by 4 bases, leaving 16 bases between them. The CDR3 sequence is CASSPDTTGTYGYTF. The DNA of the CDR3 is TGTGCCAGCAGCCCCGACACTACAGGGACCTATGGCTACACCTTC.

The chain couples TRBV5-1 to TRBJ2-2, with 13 nucleotides matching TRBD2. Germline CDR1 reads SGHRS; CDR2 reads YFSETQ. The CDR3 has 17 residues. J gave up 2 bases and V 5 bases, and 6 bases lay outside the gene matches. CDR3 coding DNA: TGCGCCAGCAGAAGGGGACTAGCGGGGACCAACACCGGGGAGCTGTTTTTT. Its translation: CASRRGLAGTNTGELFF.

This clone was seen more than once but under ten times. The chain links TRBV2 to TRBJ1-1, with 9 bases fitting TRBD1. The J segment lost 1 base and the V segment lost 7 bases, leaving 7 bases of the junction unmatched. From germline, CDR1 is SNHLY and CDR2 FYNNEI. The CDR3 is 15 amino acids. CDR3 bases: TGTGCCAGCAAGAGGGACAGGGCGGAGAACACTGAAGCTTTCTTT. This translates into CASKRDRAENTEAFF.

This sequence joins TRBV5-1 and TRBJ1-3, with D possibly TRBD1 on 6 matching bases. Germline V gene lookup returns CDR1 SGHRS and CDR2 YFSETQ. This CDR3 has 13 residues. V dropped 8 bases and J dropped 2 bases, with 11 bases sitting between them. CDR3 protein: CASYQGTGNTIYF. The CDR3 DNA reads as TGCGCCAGTTACCAGGGGACTGGAAACACCATATATTTT. The full variable domain, with the rest looked up from reference TRBV5-1 and TRBJ1-3, is KAGVTQTPRYLIKTRGQQVTLSCSPISGHRSVSWYQQTPGQGLQFLFEYFSETQRNKGNFPGRFSGRQFSNSRSEMNVSTLELGDSALYLCASYQGTGNTIYFGEGSWLTVV.

CDR3 loop: CASSTDRGGYEQYF. The CDR3 DNA follows: TGTGCCAGTAGTACTGACAGGGGAGGCTACGAGCAGTACTTC. This chain joins TRBV19 and TRBJ2-7, with TRBD1 matching over 8 bases. Germline V lookup: CDR1 LNHDA, CDR2 SQIVND (reference sequence). V was pared by 4 bases and J by 3 bases, with 5 bases of the junction left unmatched. This CDR3 spans 14 amino acids.

The chain joins TRBV14 to TRBJ2-1, with TRBD2 identical over 13 bases. V gave up 4 bases and J gave up 6 bases; unmatched junction bases: 6. The CDR3 runs to 16 residues. The V gene's germline CDR1 is SGHDN and CDR2 FVKESK. CDR3 amino acids: CASSRGTSGVFNEQFF. In DNA, the CDR3 is TGTGCCAGCAGCCGAGGGACTAGCGGGGTGTTCAATGAGCAGTTCTTC.

The chain has TRBV6-5 and TRBJ1-1; no definite D call. Germline-derived CDR1 and CDR2 are MNHEY and SVGAGI. The CDR3 sequence is 12 residues long. Between the trimmed V and J ends, which lost 7 bases and 7 bases, there was a span of 13 bases. CDR3: CASKGPGGEAFF. The CDR3 DNA is TGTGCCAGCAAGGGTCCGGGAGGTGAAGCTTTCTTT.

This chain joins TRBV4-1 and TRBJ1-2; tentatively, D is TRBD1 (6 bases). V shed 2 bases and J shed 0 bases, with 13 bases lying between them. CDR1 and CDR2 (germline): MGHRA, YSYEKL. The CDR3 has 16 amino acids. DNA of the CDR3: TGCGCCAGCAGCCAATCCGGGACACCGACTAACTATGGCTACACCTTC. Its protein is CASSQSGTPTNYGYTF.

As DNA, the CDR3 is TGCAGCGTTCAGGGTTTTAATGAGCAGTTCTTC. Translation: CSVQGFNEQFF. The chain uses TRBV29-1 and TRBJ2-1; the D gene is possibly TRBD1 (5 bases). V shed 5 bases and J shed 7 bases, with 9 bases lying between them. The CDR3 loop spans 11 amino acids. Germline V gene sequence: CDR1 SQVTM, CDR2 ANQGSEA.

This clone was seen just once. This chain connects TRBV5-1 to TRBJ1-5; a weak D match, TRBD1 (5 bases). CDR3 size: 15 residues. Germline V gene lookup returns CDR1 SGHRS and CDR2 YFSETQ. V lost 1 base and J lost 1, with 9 bases in between. This CDR3 reads CASSLWGASNQPQHF. For the CDR3, the DNA is TGCGCCAGCAGCTTGTGGGGCGCAAGCAATCAGCCCCAGCATTTT.

The chain joins TRBV12-2 to TRBJ2-5; the tabulated D call, TRBD1, remains unverified against the DNA. TRBV12-2 is designated a pseudogene. This CDR3 contains 17 residues. The CDR3 DNA sequence: TGTGCAAGTCGCTTAGACCGACAGGTTAGGTACCAAGAGACCCAGTACTTC. Protein product: CASRLDRQVRYQETQYF.

This clone was seen just once. The chain links TRBV27 to TRBJ2-7, with 8 bases that match TRBD1. Trimming took 2 bases from V and 2 from J; bases not matched to a gene: 5. Germline V gives CDR1 MNHEY, CDR2 SMNVEV (reference sequence). The CDR3 loop spans 15 amino acids. This chain's CDR3 is CASSLRGRGPYEQYF. The CDR3 DNA reads TGTGCCAGCAGTTTAAGGGGCAGGGGGCCCTACGAGCAGTACTTC.

The chain employs TRBV3-1 (or the pseudogene TRBV3-2) and TRBJ2-7, with D possibly matching TRBD1 (5 bases). Trimming pared 5 bases from V and 4 bases from J, leaving 9 bases between. This CDR3 is 12 amino acids long. Germline values: CDR1 LGHDT, CDR2 YNNKEL (reference sequence). CDR3 coding DNA: TGTGCCAGCAGCAAAAAGGGGTACGAGCAGTACTTC. It is translated as CASSKKGYEQYF.

In its sample, this clone was seen a few times. The chain combines TRBV30 with TRBJ1-4; 7 bases are a match to TRBD1. In germline, CDR1 is GTSNPN, CDR2 SVGIG (reference sequence). V was pared by 3 bases and J by 3 bases, with 7 bases of the junction left unmatched. The length of the CDR3 is 15 residues. In nucleotides, the CDR3 is TGTGCCTGGAGCTTAAATCAGGGGGCTAATGAAAAACTGTTTTTT. Protein sequence: CAWSLNQGANEKLFF.

V gene TRBV10-2 combines with J gene TRBJ2-7, with TRBD1 matching over 9 bases. The J segment lost 3 bases and the V segment lost 3 bases, leaving 6 bases of the junction unmatched. CDR1 is WSHSY and CDR2 is SAAADI in the germline V gene. CDR3 length: 15 residues. CDR3 sequence: CASSDLGTGFYEQYF. For the CDR3, the DNA is TGCGCCAGCAGTGACCTCGGGACAGGGTTCTACGAGCAGTACTTC.

This clone was seen once. The chain couples TRBV5-1 to TRBJ1-2, with 7 bases that match TRBD1. The CDR3 covers 13 residues. Trimming at V came to 4 bases and at J to 7 bases, leaving 7 bases not matched to a gene. Germline CDR1 reads SGHRS; CDR2 reads YFSETQ. In nucleotides, the CDR3 is TGCGCCAGCAGCATCGACAGGGCGGGTGGCTACACCTTC. Protein: CASSIDRAGGYTF.

The rearrangement joins TRBV11-2 to TRBJ2-5, with 8 bases identical to TRBD2. The CDR3 has 14 residues. Germline CDR1 SGHAT, CDR2 FQNNGV. The V gene end was trimmed by 5 bases and the J gene end by 4 bases; junction bases not matched to a gene: 6. The DNA of the CDR3 is TGTGCCAGCAGCGTCGGGGGGGCCGGAGAGACCCAGTACTTC. The encoded protein is CASSVGGAGETQYF.

This clone was recorded once. The J gene is TRBJ2-4, the V gene TRBV3-1 (or the pseudogene TRBV3-2), with D tentatively TRBD2 (6 bases). CDR1 is LGHDT, CDR2 YNNKEL, per germline (reference sequence). The CDR3 spans 17 residues. V lost 0 bases and J lost 5, with 17 bases in between. The CDR3, as DNA: TGTGCCAGCAGCCAAGATGGGTATCGTCCGGGAGAAAACATTCAGTACTTC. Translated: CASSQDGYRPGENIQYF.

This clone occurred once. This chain uses TRBV27 with TRBJ2-1, with 9 bases identical to TRBD2. The V gene's germline CDR1 is MNHEY and CDR2 SMNVEV (reference sequence). The ends lost 3 bases at V and 4 bases at J; junction bases unmatched: 7. The CDR3 is made up of 16 amino acids. The CDR3 sequence: CASSLRGGQYYNEQFF. For the CDR3, the DNA is TGTGCCAGCAGTTTGCGGGGGGGCCAATATTACAATGAGCAGTTCTTC.

The chain combines TRBV7-2 with TRBJ1-5; D perhaps matches TRBD1 (6 bases). The CDR3 is 15 residues long. CDR1 and CDR2 from the germline V gene are SGHTA and FQGNSA. V shed 5 bases and J shed 0 bases, with 11 bases lying between them. CDR3 nucleotide sequence: TGTGCCAGCAGCCCAACAGGGTTTAGCAATCAGCCCCAGCATTTT. It codes for CASSPTGFSNQPQHF. Supplemented by reference TRBV7-2 and TRBJ1-5, the full variable domain reads GAGVSQSPSNKVTEKGKDVELRCDPISGHTALYWYRQSLGQGLEFLIYFQGNSAPDKSGLPSDRFSAERTGGSVSTLTIQRTQQEDSAVYLCASSPTGFSNQPQHFGDGTRLSIL.

This chain joins TRBV15 and TRBJ2-1; 7 positions match TRBD2. The CDR3 loop spans 15 amino acids. Germline V gene data show CDR1 as LNHNV and CDR2 as YYDKDF (reference sequence). V was pared by 6 bases and J by 2 bases, with 7 bases of the junction left unmatched. The CDR3 DNA is TGTGCCACCAGTGCGGCGCGGGGGACCTACAATGAGCAGTTCTTC. This translates into CATSAARGTYNEQFF.

This clone was observed a few times. This rearrangement joins TRBV19 to TRBJ1-5; D is unclear. CDR3 length equals 14 residues. The germline V gene has CDR1 LNHDA and CDR2 SQIVND (reference sequence). V was trimmed by 4 bases and J by 0 bases, leaving 7 bases between them. The CDR3 DNA follows: TGTGCCAGTAGTAGTTACTATAGCAATCAGCCCCAGCATTTT. It translates to CASSSYYSNQPQHF.

The genes are TRBV6-5 and TRBJ1-5, with TRBD1 matching 7 bases. The CDR3 has 15 amino acids. V trimming: 7 bases; J trimming: 1 base; junction bases outside the gene matches: 7. Per germline, CDR1 MNHEY and CDR2 SVGAGI. Here the CDR3 reads CASTNDRASNQPQHF. The CDR3 region has the DNA TGTGCCAGCACCAACGACAGGGCCAGCAATCAGCCCCAGCATTTT.

The V call is TRBV5-3, the J call TRBJ1-5; no clear D. TRBV5-3 is reported as an ORF; its role is uncertain. This CDR3 contains 17 residues. With 0 bases removed from V and 0 bases from J, the gap between germline ends came to 13 bases. CDR3 coding DNA: TGTGCCAGAAGCTTGGCCTATTGGGCAGATAGCAATCAGCCCCAGCATTTT. This codes for CARSLAYWADSNQPQHF.

The gene calls are TRBV9 and TRBJ2-5; D gene uncertain. CDR1 is SGDLS, CDR2 YYNGEE, per germline. V was trimmed by 0 bases and J by 1 base, leaving 13 bases between them. This CDR3 spans 16 amino acids. The DNA for the CDR3 is TGTGCCAGCAGCGTAGCCCCCTTTGGCAGCCAAGAGACCCAGTACTTC. As protein: CASSVAPFGSQETQYF.